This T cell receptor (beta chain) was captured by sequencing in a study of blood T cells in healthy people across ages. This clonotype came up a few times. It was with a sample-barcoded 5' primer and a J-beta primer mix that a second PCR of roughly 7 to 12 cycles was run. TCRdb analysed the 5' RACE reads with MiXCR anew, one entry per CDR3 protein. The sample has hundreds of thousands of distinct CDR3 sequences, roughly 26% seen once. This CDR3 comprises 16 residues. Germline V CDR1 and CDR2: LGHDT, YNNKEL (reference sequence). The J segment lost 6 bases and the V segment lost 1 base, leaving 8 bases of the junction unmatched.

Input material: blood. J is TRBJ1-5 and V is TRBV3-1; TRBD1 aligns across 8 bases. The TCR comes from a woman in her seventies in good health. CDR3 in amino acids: CASSQGSTGGTQPQHF. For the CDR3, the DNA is TGTGCCAGCAGCCAAGGTAGTACAGGGGGGACTCAGCCCCAGCATTTT.